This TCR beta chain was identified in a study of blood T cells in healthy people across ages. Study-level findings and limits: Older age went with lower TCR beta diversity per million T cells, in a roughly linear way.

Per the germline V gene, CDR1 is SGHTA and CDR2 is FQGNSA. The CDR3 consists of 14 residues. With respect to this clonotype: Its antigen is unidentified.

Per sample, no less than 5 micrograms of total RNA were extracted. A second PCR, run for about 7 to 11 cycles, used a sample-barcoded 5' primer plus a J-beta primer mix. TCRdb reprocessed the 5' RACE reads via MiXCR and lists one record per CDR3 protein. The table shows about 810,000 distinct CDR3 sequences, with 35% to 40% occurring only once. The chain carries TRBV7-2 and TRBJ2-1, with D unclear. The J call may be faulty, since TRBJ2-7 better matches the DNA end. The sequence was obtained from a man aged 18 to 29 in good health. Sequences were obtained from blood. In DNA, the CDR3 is TGTGCCAGCAGCTCCGCGGCAGTCTACAATGAGCAGTACTTC. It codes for CASSSAAVYNEQYF.